The entry that follows covers one TCR beta chain sequence. The antigen remains undetermined. TCRbeta library construction was performed incorporating unique molecular identifiers. Each CDR3 protein gets one entry after TCRdb re-called the PCR reads with MiXCR. The data show about 130,000 distinct CDR3 sequences, with about a tenth seen just once and about 25% held by the top ten. This entry is derived from a study of T-cell reconstitution after alpha-beta-depleted transplantation in children. Study-wide results and caveats: The high TCRbeta diversity at day 60 in some patients came from surviving recipient T cells and thymic progenitors. At one year after transplant, newly produced T cells mostly accounted for T-cell counts and diversity.

In germline, CDR1 is SGDLS, CDR2 YYNGEE. The CDR3 spans 14 residues. V lost 0 bases, J lost 3 bases, and 8 bases lay in between. The gene calls are TRBV9 and TRBJ2-3, with D hard to call. This TCR was sampled from a girl under three years old who had a stem cell transplant for combined immunodeficiency, so the T cells may come from the graft donor. The sample consisted of PBMCs, mostly from graft donor cells, taken 180 days after TCRalphabeta/CD19-depleted stem cell transplant. This CDR3 reads CASSVASRTDTQYF. The CDR3, as DNA: TGTGCCAGCAGCGTAGCTTCGAGGACAGATACGCAGTATTTT.